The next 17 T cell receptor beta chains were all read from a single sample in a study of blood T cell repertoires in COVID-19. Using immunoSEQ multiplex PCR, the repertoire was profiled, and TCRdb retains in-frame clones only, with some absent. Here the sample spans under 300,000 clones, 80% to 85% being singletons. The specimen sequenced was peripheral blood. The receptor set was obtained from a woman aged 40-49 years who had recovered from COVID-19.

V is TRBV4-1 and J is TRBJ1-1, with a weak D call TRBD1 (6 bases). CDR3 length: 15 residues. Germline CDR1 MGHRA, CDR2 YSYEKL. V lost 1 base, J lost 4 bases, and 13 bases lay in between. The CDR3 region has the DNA TGCGCCAGCAGCCAAGTTCCAGGGGTTAGCACTGAAGCTTTCTTT. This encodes CASSQVPGVSTEAFF.

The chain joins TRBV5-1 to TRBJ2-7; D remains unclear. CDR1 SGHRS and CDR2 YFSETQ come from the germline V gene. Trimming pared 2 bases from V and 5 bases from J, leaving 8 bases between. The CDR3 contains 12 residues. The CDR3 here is CASSLEADEQYF. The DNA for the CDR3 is TGCGCCAGCAGCTTAGAGGCCGACGAGCAGTACTTC.

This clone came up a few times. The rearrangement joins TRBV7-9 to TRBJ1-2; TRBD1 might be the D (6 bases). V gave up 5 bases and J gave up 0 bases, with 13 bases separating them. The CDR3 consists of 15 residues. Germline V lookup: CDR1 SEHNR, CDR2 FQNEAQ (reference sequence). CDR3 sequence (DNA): TGTGCCAGCAGCCTCGGACAGACTACTAACTATGGCTACACCTTC. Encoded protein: CASSLGQTTNYGYTF.

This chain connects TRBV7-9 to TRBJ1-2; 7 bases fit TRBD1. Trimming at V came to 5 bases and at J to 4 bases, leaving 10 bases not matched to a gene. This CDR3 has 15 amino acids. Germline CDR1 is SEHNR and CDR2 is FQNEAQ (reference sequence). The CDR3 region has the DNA TGTGCCAGCAGCGGACGACAGGGAGGACGCTATGGCTACACCTTC. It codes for CASSGRQGGRYGYTF.

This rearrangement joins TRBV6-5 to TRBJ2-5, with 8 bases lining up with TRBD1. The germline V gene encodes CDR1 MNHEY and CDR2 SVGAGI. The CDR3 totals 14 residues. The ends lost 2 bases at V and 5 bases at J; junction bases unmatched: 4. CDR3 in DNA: TGTGCCAGCAGTTACCTGGACAGGGAGGAGACCCAGTACTTC. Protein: CASSYLDREETQYF.

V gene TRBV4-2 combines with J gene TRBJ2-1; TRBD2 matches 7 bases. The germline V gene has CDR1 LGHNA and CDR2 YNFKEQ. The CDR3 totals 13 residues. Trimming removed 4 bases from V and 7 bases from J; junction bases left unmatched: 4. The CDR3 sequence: CASSLGRENEQFF. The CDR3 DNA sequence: TGTGCCAGCAGCCTAGGGAGGGAGAATGAGCAGTTCTTC.

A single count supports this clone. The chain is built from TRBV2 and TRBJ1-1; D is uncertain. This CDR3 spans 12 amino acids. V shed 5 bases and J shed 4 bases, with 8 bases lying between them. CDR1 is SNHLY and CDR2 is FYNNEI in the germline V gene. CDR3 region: CASSREITEAFF. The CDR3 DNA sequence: TGTGCCAGCAGTAGGGAGATCACTGAAGCTTTCTTT.

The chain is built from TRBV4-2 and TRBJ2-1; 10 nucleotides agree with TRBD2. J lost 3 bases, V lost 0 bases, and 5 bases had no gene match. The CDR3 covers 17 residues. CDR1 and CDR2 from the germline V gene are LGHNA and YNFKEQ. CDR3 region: CASSQDGRTSGYNEQFF. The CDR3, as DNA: TGTGCCAGCAGCCAAGATGGGAGGACTAGCGGCTACAATGAGCAGTTCTTC.

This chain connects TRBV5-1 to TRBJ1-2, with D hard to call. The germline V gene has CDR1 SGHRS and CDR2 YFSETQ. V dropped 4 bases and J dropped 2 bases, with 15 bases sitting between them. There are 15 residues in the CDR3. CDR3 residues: CASSRAGGNNYGYTF. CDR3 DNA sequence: TGCGCCAGCAGCCGGGCGGGAGGTAACAACTATGGCTACACCTTC.

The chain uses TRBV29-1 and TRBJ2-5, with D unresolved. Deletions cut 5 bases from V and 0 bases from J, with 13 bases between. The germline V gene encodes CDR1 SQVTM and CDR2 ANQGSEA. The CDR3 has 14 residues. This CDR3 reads CSVLADKYQETQYF. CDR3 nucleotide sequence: TGCAGCGTTCTTGCCGACAAGTACCAAGAGACCCAGTACTTC.

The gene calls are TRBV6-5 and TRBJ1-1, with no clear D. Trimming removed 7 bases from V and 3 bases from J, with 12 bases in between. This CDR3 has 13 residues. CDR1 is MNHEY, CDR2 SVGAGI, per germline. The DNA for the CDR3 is TGTGCCAGCATCTCTAGGTTGGACACTGAAGCTTTCTTT. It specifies CASISRLDTEAFF.

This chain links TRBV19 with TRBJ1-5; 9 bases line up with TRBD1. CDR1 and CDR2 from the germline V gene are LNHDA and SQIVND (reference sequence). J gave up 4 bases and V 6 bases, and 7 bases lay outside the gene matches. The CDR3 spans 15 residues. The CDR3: CASSKRTGANQPQHF. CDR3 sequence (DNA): TGTGCCAGTAGCAAGCGGACAGGGGCAAATCAGCCCCAGCATTTT.

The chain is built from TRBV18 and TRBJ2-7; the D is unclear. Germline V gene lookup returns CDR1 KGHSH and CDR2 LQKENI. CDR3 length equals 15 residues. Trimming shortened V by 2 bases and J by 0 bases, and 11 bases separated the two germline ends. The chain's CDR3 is CASSPYTVNSYEQYF. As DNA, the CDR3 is TGTGCCAGCTCACCATATACAGTAAACTCCTACGAGCAGTACTTC.

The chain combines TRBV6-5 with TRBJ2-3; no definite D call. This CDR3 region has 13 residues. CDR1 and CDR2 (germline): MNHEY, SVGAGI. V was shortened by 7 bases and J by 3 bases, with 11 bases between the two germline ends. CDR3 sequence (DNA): TGTGCCAGCACCAAACCCGGGACAGATACGCAGTATTTT. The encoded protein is CASTKPGTDTQYF.

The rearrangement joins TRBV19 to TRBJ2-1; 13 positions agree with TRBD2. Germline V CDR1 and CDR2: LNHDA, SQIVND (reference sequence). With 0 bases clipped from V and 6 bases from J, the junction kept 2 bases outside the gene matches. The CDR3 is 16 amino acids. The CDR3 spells CASSIEGLAGFNEQFF. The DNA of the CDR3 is TGTGCCAGTAGTATAGAGGGACTAGCGGGATTCAATGAGCAGTTCTTC.

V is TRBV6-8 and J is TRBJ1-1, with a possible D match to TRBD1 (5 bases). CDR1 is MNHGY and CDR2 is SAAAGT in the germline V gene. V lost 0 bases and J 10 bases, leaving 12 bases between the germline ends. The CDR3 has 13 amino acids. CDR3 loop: CASSYSTPGGAFF. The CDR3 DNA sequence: TGTGCCAGCAGTTACTCGACACCGGGGGGAGCTTTCTTT.

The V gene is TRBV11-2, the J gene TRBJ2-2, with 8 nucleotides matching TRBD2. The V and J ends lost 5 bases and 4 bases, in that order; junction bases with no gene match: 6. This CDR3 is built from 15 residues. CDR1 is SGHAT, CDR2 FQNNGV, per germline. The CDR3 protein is CASSSGSGATGELFF. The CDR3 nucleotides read TGTGCCAGCAGCAGCGGTAGCGGGGCCACCGGGGAGCTGTTTTTT.